This T cell receptor beta chain was obtained from a study of blood T cell repertoires in COVID-19. Study at large: There were acute and convalescent COVID-19 samples, and they came from the United States, Italy and Spain. PBMCs, B-cell-depleted T cells, or T cells were the source of the cDNA or gDNA that made up the material.

Methods used by the authors: Estimation of nucleated cell counts relied on the amplification of reference gene primers. Method: immunoSEQ multiplex PCR; TCRdb's copy keeps in-frame clones and lacks some. Clonal size and the V and J genes are those of that table, whereas D and trimming came from the DNA. The table records about 120,000 clones, around 85% of them present only once. Unmatched junction bases numbered 5, after V lost 6 bases and J lost 4 bases. Germline V CDR1 and CDR2: LNHDA, SQIVND (reference sequence). The CDR3 has 14 residues. This TCR derives from a human donor in a cohort sampled during active COVID-19. The sequencing sample was made of peripheral blood. This rearrangement joins TRBV19 to TRBJ1-1, with 10 bases lining up with TRBD1. The CDR3 DNA reads as TGTGCCAGTAGCCGACAGGGGGCTGGCACTGAAGCTTTCTTT. It codes for CASSRQGAGTEAFF.